Below, 30 T cell receptor beta chains from the same sample are listed, as sequenced in a study of regulatory T cells in long-lasting Graves disease. Time point given: newly diagnosed GD, antithyroid drugs for less than 3 months. Preparation of the TCR library used RNA extracted from PBMCs. Building of the TCR beta libraries involved iRepertoire HTBI primers and Arm-PCR of CDR3 regions. TCRdb reanalysed the multiplex PCR reads using MiXCR and keeps one entry per CDR3 protein. The sample includes under 500,000 distinct CDR3 sequences, roughly 17% seen only once; the top ten take about 11%. The data also belong to a second study, concerning T cells in Graves' hyperthyroidism and ophthalmopathy.

Sequenced here: peripheral blood mononuclear cells (PBMCs), sampled at new diagnosis, from a patient treated with antithyroid drugs. These receptor sequences come from a woman under 40 with Graves disease.

This clonotype was detected many times. V usage is TRBV5-1 and J usage is TRBJ1-1; 9 bases fit TRBD1. V shed 0 bases and J 6 bases; nucleotides not matched to a gene: 6. In germline, CDR1 is SGHRS, CDR2 YFSETQ. CDR3 length equals 15 residues. CDR3 amino acids: CASSLGTGGMAEAFF. The CDR3 coding sequence is TGCGCCAGCAGCTTGGGAACAGGGGGCATGGCTGAAGCTTTCTTT.

This clonotype was seen many times. The chain uses TRBV28 and TRBJ1-4; D gene unclear. The V and J ends lost 5 bases and 8 bases respectively, with 12 bases between them. CDR3 size: 13 residues. Germline values: CDR1 MDHEN, CDR2 SYDVKM. The DNA for the CDR3 is TGTGCCAGCAGTGGAGGCGGCGAAGAAAAACTGTTTTTT. Amino acids: CASSGGGEEKLFF.

The chain joins TRBV20-1 to TRBJ1-1, with D possibly matching TRBD1 (6 bases). V was shortened by 0 bases and J by 0 bases, with 11 bases between the two germline ends. The CDR3 extends over 15 amino acids. From germline, CDR1 is DFQATT and CDR2 SNEGSKA (reference sequence). CDR3 protein: CSARDQGHLNTEAFF. DNA of the CDR3: TGCAGTGCTAGAGATCAGGGGCACCTGAACACTGAAGCTTTCTTT.

This clonotype has more than one count but fewer than ten. V gene TRBV29-1 combines with J gene TRBJ1-1, with no clear D. Germline V gene data show CDR1 as SQVTM and CDR2 as ANQGSEA. V was cut by 7 bases and J by 0 bases, with 9 bases left in between. The CDR3 runs to 12 residues. In nucleotides, the CDR3 is TGCAGCGCTCTTCTGGTGAACACTGAAGCTTTCTTT. As protein: CSALLVNTEAFF.

Comment on this clonotype: A read error may be the cause here, since a much bigger clone is one base away. The rearrangement joins TRBV7-2 to TRBJ2-2; 11 nucleotides line up with TRBD2. Germline-derived CDR1 and CDR2 are SGHTA and FQGNSA. There are 16 residues in the CDR3. In DNA form, the CDR3 reads TGTGCCAGCAGCTTATTAGCGGGAGGGGGCACCGGGGAGCCGTTTTTT. The encoded protein is CASSLLAGGGTGEPFF.

Only a few counts were recorded for this clonotype. This chain connects TRBV7-9 to TRBJ2-2; TRBD2 is a possible D gene (5 bases). CDR3 length equals 17 residues. In germline, CDR1 is SEHNR, CDR2 FQNEAQ (reference sequence). Deletions cut 2 bases from V and 5 bases from J, with 18 bases between. Here the CDR3 reads CASSLPGSQIYTGELFF. The CDR3 DNA follows: TGTGCCAGCAGCTTACCGGGGAGTCAGATCTATACCGGGGAGCTGTTTTTT. Full variable domain (missing parts from reference TRBV7-9 and TRBJ2-2): DTGVSQNPRHKITKRGQNVTFRCDPISEHNRLYWYRQTLGQGPEFLTYFQNEAQLEKSRLLSDRFSAERPKGSFSTLEIQRTEQGDSAMYLCASSLPGSQIYTGELFFGEGSRLTVL.

Turning to this clonotype: One junction end disagrees with the germline gene, perhaps due to a read error. The chain carries TRBV28 and TRBJ1-1; D remains ambiguous. Germline V gene data show CDR1 as MDHEN and CDR2 as SYDVKM. The length of the CDR3 is 13 residues. CDR3 protein: CASGLVVGTEAFF. CDR3 DNA: TGTGCCAGCGGTTTGGTGGTTGGCACTGAAGCTTTCTTT.

There are a few counts of this clonotype. J is TRBJ2-7 and V is TRBV14; D gene ambiguous. The CDR3 spans 13 residues. CDR1 and CDR2 from the germline V gene are SGHDN and FVKESK. The V end lost 8 bases, the J end lost 2 bases, and 13 bases lay between the germline ends. CDR3 DNA sequence: TGTGCCAGCGCTGAACAGATGACCTACGAGCAGTACTTC. Translating gives CASAEQMTYEQYF.

This clonotype is a singleton in its sample. This is likely an artifact of a read error, given a far larger clone one base away. The rearrangement uses TRBV7-2 and TRBJ2-7; D is possibly TRBD1 or TRBD2 (5 bases each). With 1 base removed from V and 5 bases from J, the gap between germline ends came to 9 bases. The CDR3 has 13 residues. Germline V gene sequence: CDR1 SGHTA, CDR2 FQGNSA. The CDR3 bases are TGTGCCAGCAGCTTAGTGTTGGGGGACGAGCAGTACTTC. It translates to CASSLVLGDEQYF.

The genes are TRBV9 and TRBJ2-5, with 9 nucleotides matching TRBD2. This CDR3 contains 15 residues. V was clipped by 4 bases and J by 5 bases; unmatched bases: 9. CDR1 and CDR2 (germline): SGDLS, YYNGEE. In DNA form, the CDR3 reads TGTGCCAGCAGCTCCTTAGCGGGAGCGAGCGAGACCCAGTACTTC. This codes for CASSSLAGASETQYF.

This clonotype was detected only a few times. The chain recombines TRBV2 with TRBJ2-4; D unresolved. From germline, CDR1 is SNHLY and CDR2 FYNNEI. There are 15 residues in the CDR3. The ends were cut back, 7 bases at V and 0 bases at J, with 13 bases in the middle. CDR3 DNA: TGTGCCAGCACCCCCCCCCTTCTAGCCAAAAACATTCAGTACTTC. This sequence encodes CASTPPLLAKNIQYF.

The table lists this clonotype with many counts. The chain joins TRBV7-2 to TRBJ2-7, with D perhaps TRBD2 (7 bases). This CDR3 contains 18 residues. The ends were cut back, 2 bases at V and 3 bases at J, with 23 bases in the middle. From germline, CDR1 is SGHTA and CDR2 FQGNSA. The CDR3 region has the DNA TGTGCCAGCAGCTTAAAGGTGGGGGGGGCGGGATCTTACTACGAGCAGTACTTC. It is translated as CASSLKVGGAGSYYEQYF. Full variable domain (rest looked up from reference TRBV7-2 and TRBJ2-7): GAGVSQSPSNKVTEKGKDVELRCDPISGHTALYWYRQSLGQGLEFLIYFQGNSAPDKSGLPSDRFSAERTGGSVSTLTIQRTQQEDSAVYLCASSLKVGGAGSYYEQYFGPGTRLTVT.

The sample holds many counts of this clonotype. This chain links TRBV7-3 with TRBJ2-1; D possibly corresponds to TRBD2 (6 bases). The CDR3 is 16 amino acids. Between the trimmed V and J ends, which lost 3 bases and 0 bases, there was a span of 12 bases. The germline V gene encodes CDR1 SGHTA and CDR2 FQGTGA. This CDR3 reads CASSFSGGNSYNEQFF. The CDR3 bases are TGTGCCAGCAGCTTCTCTGGCGGGAACTCCTACAATGAGCAGTTCTTC. The whole variable domain, filled in from reference TRBV7-3 and TRBJ2-1, reads GAGVSQTPSNKVTEKGKYVELRCDPISGHTALYWYRQSLGQGPEFLIYFQGTGAADDSGLPNDRFFAVRPEGSVSTLKIQRTERGDSAVYLCASSFSGGNSYNEQFFGPGTRLTVL.

The CDR3 spells CASSNRVELAEAFF. CDR3 in DNA: TGTGCCAGTAGCAACAGGGTTGAACTGGCTGAAGCTTTCTTT. The chain is built from TRBV19 and TRBJ1-1, with D possibly TRBD1 on 6 matching bases. V was shortened by 6 bases and J by 6 bases, with 17 bases between the two germline ends. The CDR3 covers 14 residues. Germline CDR1 LNHDA, CDR2 SQIVND (reference sequence).

With respect to this clonotype: A single base separates this from a much larger clone, so it may be a read error. The chain uses TRBV20-1 and TRBJ1-6; 10 nucleotides match TRBD1. From germline, CDR1 is DFQATT and CDR2 SNEGSKA (reference sequence). This CDR3 is built from 14 residues. CDR3 amino acids: CSARQGANNPPLHF. CDR3 nucleotide sequence: TGCAGTGCAAGACAGGGGGCGAATAATCCACCCCTCCACTTT.

Ten or more counts support this clonotype. This chain connects TRBV2 to TRBJ2-3; 12 bases are shared with TRBD2. The CDR3 covers 18 residues. Germline lookup yields CDR1 SNHLY and CDR2 FYNNEI. Germline trimming cut 0 bases from V and 4 bases from J; bases unmatched to any gene: 8. CDR3 protein: CASSEASVASGRADTQYF. The CDR3 DNA is TGTGCCAGCAGTGAAGCGAGTGTTGCTAGCGGGAGGGCAGATACGCAGTATTTT.

The sample holds many counts of this clonotype. The gene calls are TRBV29-1 and TRBJ2-1; 12 bases align to TRBD2. Germline loops: CDR1 SQVTM, CDR2 ANQGSEA. The CDR3 length is 13 residues. With 2 bases clipped from V and 7 bases from J, the junction kept 0 bases outside the gene matches. CDR3 sequence (DNA): TGCAGCGTTGAAACTAGCGGGGGGAATGAGCAGTTCTTC. Translation: CSVETSGGNEQFF.

The sample holds a few counts of this clonotype. The genes are TRBV16 and TRBJ1-2; 7 bases are a match to TRBD1. Germline V lookup: CDR1 KGHSY, CDR2 FQNENV. Losses at the gene ends were 5 bases for V and 0 bases for J; bases not matched to a gene: 6. This CDR3 region has 15 residues. DNA of the CDR3: TGTGCCAGCAGCTTGCGACAGGGCCCTAACTATGGCTACACCTTC. This gives the protein CASSLRQGPNYGYTF.

The gene calls are TRBV18 and TRBJ2-7; a weak D match, TRBD1 (6 bases). The ends were cut back, 8 bases at V and 0 bases at J, with 26 bases in the middle. There are 18 residues in the CDR3. Germline V gives CDR1 KGHSH, CDR2 LQKENI. The CDR3 nucleotides read TGTGCCAGCAGCCAAGGGCCCTGGGGGCCTGAGAGCTCCTACGAGCAGTACTTC. Amino acid sequence: CASSQGPWGPESSYEQYF.

At least ten counts were recorded for this clonotype. V is TRBV28 and J is TRBJ2-7; 9 nucleotides align to TRBD1. V lost 6 bases, J lost 5 bases, and 8 bases stayed unmatched. This CDR3 is built from 14 residues. Germline loops: CDR1 MDHEN, CDR2 SYDVKM. This CDR3 reads CASSSPGQGHEQYF. Here the CDR3 DNA reads TGTGCCAGCAGCTCTCCGGGACAGGGCCACGAGCAGTACTTC.

This clonotype appeared many times. The chain has TRBV7-9 and TRBJ2-1; no clear D gene. Germline V gives CDR1 SEHNR, CDR2 FQNEAQ (reference sequence). CDR3 length: 14 amino acids. V lost 8 bases and J 0 bases, leaving 11 bases between the germline ends. The CDR3 region is CASLGPSSYNEQFF. CDR3 in DNA: TGTGCCAGCTTAGGGCCGAGCTCCTACAATGAGCAGTTCTTC.

This clonotype was counted many times. This chain links TRBV12-3 or TRBV12-4 with TRBJ2-1; a weak D match, TRBD2 (6 bases). The V gene lost 5 bases and the J gene lost 3 bases, with 14 bases spanning the gap. CDR3 size: 15 residues. The CDR3 nucleotides are TGTGCCAGCAGTCGGAGGGCCCCGGGCTACAATGAGCAGTTCTTC. This sequence encodes CASSRRAPGYNEQFF.

There are a few counts of this clonotype. The V call is TRBV29-1, the J call TRBJ2-7; 8 bases are shared with TRBD1. V lost 4 bases and J lost 2; bases outside the gene matches: 10. In germline, CDR1 is SQVTM, CDR2 ANQGSEA. The CDR3 runs to 15 residues. The CDR3 region has the DNA TGCAGCGTTGGCCCCCCGGACAGGGAAACCTACGAGCAGTACTTC. This translates into CSVGPPDRETYEQYF.

At least ten counts were recorded for this clonotype. This rearrangement joins TRBV7-2 to TRBJ2-1; D possibly corresponds to TRBD2 (5 bases). Germline V lookup: CDR1 SGHTA, CDR2 FQGNSA. V gave up 5 bases and J gave up 8 bases, with 22 bases separating them. There are 16 residues in the CDR3. Written as DNA, the CDR3 is TGTGCCAGCAGCCCTTCGACTCCCCCGGGGTACGATGAGCAGTTCTTC. This translates into CASSPSTPPGYDEQFF. Drawing the rest from reference TRBV7-2 and TRBJ2-1, the complete variable domain is GAGVSQSPSNKVTEKGKDVELRCDPISGHTALYWYRQSLGQGLEFLIYFQGNSAPDKSGLPSDRFSAERTGGSVSTLTIQRTQQEDSAVYLCASSPSTPPGYDEQFFGPGTRLTVL.

This clonotype was counted ten times or more. The gene calls are TRBV4-2 and TRBJ2-1; D might be TRBD2 (5 bases). V lost 1 base to trimming and J lost 4 bases, with 14 bases between them. The CDR3 loop spans 16 amino acids. Germline V gene lookup returns CDR1 LGHNA and CDR2 YNFKEQ. The CDR3 nucleotides are TGTGCCAGCAGCCAAGGGTCAGCGGAAGTGTACAATGAGCAGTTCTTC. Translating it yields CASSQGSAEVYNEQFF.

This clonotype was counted only a few times. V usage is TRBV12-3 or TRBV12-4 and J usage is TRBJ1-1; D is ambiguous. V was trimmed by 10 bases and J by 1 base, leaving 13 bases between them. This CDR3 spans 13 amino acids. The CDR3 protein is CATFELGNTEAFF. The CDR3, as DNA: TGTGCCACCTTTGAGTTGGGGAACACTGAAGCTTTCTTT.

This clonotype came up a few times. The V and J genes are TRBV7-8 and TRBJ2-1, with 9 bases lining up with TRBD2. This CDR3 comprises 12 residues. Germline CDR1 reads SGHVS; CDR2 reads FQNEAQ. The ends lost 2 bases at V and 14 bases at J; junction bases unmatched: 4. CDR3 amino acids: CASSLLAGAKFF. The CDR3 DNA follows: TGTGCCAGCAGCTTATTAGCGGGAGCAAAGTTCTTC.

This sequence joins TRBV9 and TRBJ1-3, with a tentative D call TRBD1 (6 bases). The V gene lost 4 bases and the J gene lost 7 bases, with 9 bases spanning the gap. Germline loops: CDR1 SGDLS, CDR2 YYNGEE. This CDR3 spans 12 amino acids. CDR3 sequence reads: CASSPRGNTIYF. In DNA, the CDR3 is TGTGCCAGCAGCCCGAGGGGGAACACCATATATTTT. The full variable domain, completed using reference TRBV9 and TRBJ1-3, is DSGVTQTPKHLITATGQRVTLRCSPRSGDLSVYWYQQSLDQGLQFLIQYYNGEERAKGNILERFSAQQFPDLHSELNLSSLELGDSALYFCASSPRGNTIYFGEGSWLTVV.

This clonotype was seen at least ten times. The chain combines TRBV5-1 with TRBJ2-2, with a tentative D call TRBD2 (5 bases). Trimming removed 1 base at V and 6 bases at J, with 13 bases between. Looked up from germline, CDR1 is SGHRS and CDR2 is YFSETQ. This CDR3 is built from 15 residues. CDR3 bases: TGCGCCAGCAGCTTGTTACTAGGCACGGCCGGGGAGCTGTTTTTT. Protein product: CASSLLLGTAGELFF.

The chain employs TRBV5-1 and TRBJ2-2; D may be TRBD2 (6 bases). Trimming left V 7 bases short and J 4 bases short, with 14 bases between. Germline CDR1 is SGHRS and CDR2 is YFSETQ. The CDR3 contains 14 residues. CDR3 region: CASGPTSTTGELFF. In nucleotides, the CDR3 is TGCGCCAGCGGACCGACTAGTACCACCGGGGAGCTGTTTTTT.